A selection of T cell receptor beta chains follows, all from one sample in a study of T cell repertoires in cytomegalovirus infection. These TCRs' antigens remain unknown. One entry per CDR3 protein, called by TCRdb with MiXCR from the reads. Among about a million distinct CDR3 sequences listed, 25% to 40% were seen once. The starting material was cultured CD8+ T cells from PBMCs, obtained from culture after CMV antigen stimulation. Receptors were obtained from a human donor in good health (CMV status not recorded). Some clones in this sample may be carry-over from other donors' samples. The CDR3 runs from the conserved cysteine through the conserved F or W. The D gene is left open where the match is weak. Expanded clones get a size class; other rows say once, few or many, or leave the size out.

.	15	TRBV7-4	TRBD1	TRBJ1-1	CASSLVGAGGPEAFF	TGTGCCAGCAGCTTAGTAGGGGCAGGGGGGCCTGAAGCTTTCTTT
.	15	TRBV10-3	.	TRBJ2-2	CAISDLAENTGELFF	TGTGCCATCAGTGATCTGGCGGAGAACACCGGGGAGCTGTTTTTT
few	14	TRBV4-1	.	TRBJ2-1	CASSPWRGPNEQFF	TGCGCCAGCAGCCCTTGGCGGGGGCCAAATGAGCAGTTCTTC
few	12	TRBV10-3	.	TRBJ2-2	CAISESWNELFF	TGTGCCATCAGTGAGTCTTGGAACGAGCTGTTTTTT
few	13	TRBV7-9	.	TRBJ2-1	CASRRFEDDEQFF	TGTGCCAGCAGGAGATTTGAGGACGATGAGCAGTTCTTC
.	16	TRBV19	.	TRBJ1-4	CASSFPTLRTNEKLFF	TGTGCCAGTAGTTTCCCGACCCTTCGAACTAATGAAAAACTGTTTTTT
few	15	TRBV6-5	.	TRBJ1-2	CASSYTGNRNYGYTF	TGTGCCAGCAGTTACACCGGGAACAGGAACTATGGCTACACCTTC
few	14	TRBV19	.	TRBJ1-2	CASSMGGTNYGYTF	TGTGCCAGTAGTATGGGAGGAACTAACTATGGCTACACCTTC
.	14	TRBV7-6	TRBD1	TRBJ1-5	CASSLQGAHQPQHF	TGTGCCAGCAGTTTACAGGGGGCACATCAGCCCCAGCATTTT
few	16	TRBV28	TRBD1	TRBJ1-5	CASSRDRGLSNQPQHF	TGTGCCAGCAGTCGGGACAGGGGTCTTAGCAATCAGCCCCAGCATTTT
few	14	TRBV6-1	.	TRBJ1-1	CASSEAETYTEAFF	TGTGCCAGCAGTGAAGCCGAAACATACACTGAAGCTTTCTTT
.	13	TRBV6-5	TRBD2	TRBJ2-1	CASSYYRGGDQFF	TGTGCCAGCAGTTACTATCGGGGGGGTGACCAGTTCTTC
.	12	TRBV7-6	.	TRBJ2-1	CASSDLWNEQFF	TGTGCCAGCAGCGACCTCTGGAATGAGCAGTTCTTC
.	16	TRBV14	TRBD1	TRBJ2-1	CASSPRTGHTYNEQFF	TGTGCCAGCAGCCCTAGGACAGGGCATACCTACAATGAGCAGTTCTTC
few	17	TRBV27	TRBD2	TRBJ2-3	CASSLKSGGPRTDTQYF	TGTGCCAGCAGTTTAAAAAGCGGGGGGCCCCGCACAGATACGCAGTATTTT
.	15	TRBV28	.	TRBJ2-2	CASSSRYYNTGELFF	TGTGCCAGCAGTTCCCGATACTATAACACCGGGGAGCTGTTTTTT
.	15	TRBV7-2	TRBD1	TRBJ1-2	CASRTGTGVNYGYTF	TGTGCCAGCAGAACAGGGACAGGGGTCAACTATGGCTACACCTTC
.	12	TRBV12-3/TRBV12-4	.	TRBJ1-5	CAAGTTNQPQHF	TGTGCCGCAGGGACTACTAATCAGCCCCAGCATTTT
.	16	TRBV12-3/TRBV12-4	.	TRBJ2-3	CASSRPSSYDRDTQYF	TGTGCCAGCAGTCGGCCCTCTAGCTATGACAGGGATACGCAGTATTTT
.	15	TRBV14	.	TRBJ1-3	CASSQVAGTGNTIYF	TGTGCCAGCAGTCAAGTGGCAGGAACGGGAAACACCATATATTTT
few	13	TRBV12-3/TRBV12-4	.	TRBJ1-2	CASGPQTNYGYTF	TGTGCCAGCGGCCCTCAAACCAACTATGGCTACACCTTC
few	16	TRBV19	.	TRBJ1-6	CASSSHRDPYNSPLHF	TGTGCCAGTAGTAGTCACAGGGACCCTTATAATTCACCCCTCCACTTT
.	14	TRBV29-1	TRBD1	TRBJ1-1	CSVPTGQGGTEAFF	TGCAGCGTTCCCACGGGACAGGGGGGCACTGAAGCTTTCTTT
few	15	TRBV15	TRBD2	TRBJ2-1	CATRASGGPYNEQFF	TGTGCCACCAGGGCTAGCGGGGGGCCATACAATGAGCAGTTCTTC
few	14	TRBV6-1	.	TRBJ2-3	CASSLRGEEDTQYF	TGTGCCAGCAGCCTCAGGGGGGAGGAGGATACGCAGTATTTT
.	11	TRBV28	.	TRBJ1-1	CASRTAALAFF	TGTGCCAGCAGGACCGCAGCGTTGGCTTTCTTT
.	17	TRBV29-1	.	TRBJ1-3	CSVEDYGPTVSGNTIYF	TGCAGCGTTGAAGATTACGGACCGACCGTCTCTGGAAACACCATATATTTT
.	15	TRBV4-1	.	TRBJ2-1	CASSPTLARANEQFF	TGTGCCAGCAGCCCCACCTTAGCTCGGGCCAATGAGCAGTTCTTC
few	15	TRBV10-2	.	TRBJ2-3	CASSAMASRTDTQYF	TGCGCCAGCAGTGCAATGGCTAGCAGGACAGATACGCAGTATTTT
.	15	TRBV6-8	.	TRBJ2-3	CASSPGGPFTDTQYF	TGTGCCAGCAGTCCCGGGGGGCCCTTCACAGATACGCAGTATTTT
few	15	TRBV12-3/TRBV12-4	TRBD1	TRBJ2-2	CASSHRGLRSGELFF	TGTGCCAGCAGTCACAGGGGCTTGAGATCCGGGGAGCTGTTTTTT
few	13	TRBV10-3	.	TRBJ1-2	CAIKIRTKHGYTF	TGTGCCATCAAAATACGGACGAAGCATGGCTACACCTTC
.	14	TRBV5-1	TRBD1	TRBJ2-1	CASSTGTENNEQFF	TGCGCCAGCAGTACCGGGACAGAAAACAATGAGCAGTTCTTC
.	15	TRBV29-1	.	TRBJ2-2	CSARSGGHYTGELFF	TGCAGCGCCCGTTCCGGGGGACATTACACCGGGGAGCTGTTTTTT
.	16	TRBV7-9	.	TRBJ1-3	CASSRPPGRQSNTIYF	TGTGCCAGCAGCCGACCCCCAGGGCGCCAGAGTAACACCATATATTTT
.	15	TRBV7-9	.	TRBJ1-1	CASSPLNGLNTEAFF	TGTGCCAGCAGCCCCCTCAATGGGTTGAACACTGAAGCTTTCTTT
.	12	TRBV2	.	TRBJ2-5	CASSDGGETQYF	TGTGCCAGCAGTGATGGGGGAGAGACCCAGTACTTC